This T cell receptor (beta chain) was sequenced for a study of blood T cells in healthy people across ages (dated by TCRdb to about 2015). Broadly, across the study: In model experiments, template switching captured roughly one uniquely barcoded TCR beta cDNA molecule for every two T cells. The study measured age-related changes in TCR beta repertoire diversity using deep sequencing normalized with unique cDNA molecular identifiers. Donors were grouped into four age groups: young (average approximately 16 years), middle-aged (roughly 38), aged (around 56) and long-lived (around 82). To avoid experimental bias, donors of different ages were distributed randomly across sequencing lanes. The study analyzed two additional independent replicas of 1 million unique cDNA reads from the same blood draw for two donors, one aged 18 to 30 and one aged 80 or older.

The library was obtained by 5' RACE. The sample was run on an Illumina HiSeq 2500. The second PCR ran for roughly 6 to 11 cycles and used a J-beta primer mix along with a sample-barcoded 5' primer. A template-switch 5' adaptor carrying 12 random nucleotides introduced a unique molecular identifier onto each TCR beta cDNA molecule. At least 3 million CDR3-containing paired-end reads were obtained from each sample. First-strand cDNA was synthesized from all RNA with the Mint cDNA synthesis kit, primed by a TRBC-specific oligonucleotide. All cDNA was treated with uracil-DNA glycosylase and then went through a first 18-cycle PCR with the universal primers M1SS and BC2_uni_R. In the original analysis: Normalization of each sample was performed by random selection of 1 million high-quality reads, each carrying a distinct molecular identifier. Reads sharing molecular identifiers were discarded rather than binned into consensus sequences. CDR3 identification, clonotype clustering and error correction used MiTCR with a Q25 quality threshold and the strictest error-elimination algorithm. Lower-bound total TCR beta diversity was estimated with a nonparametric unseen species model using Euler transformation. The public reads were run again by TCRdb, first through fastp at Q25 and then through MiXCR, and only productive beta chains were kept. Here each entry gathers all rows of one CDR3 protein and keeps the most common genes and DNA. The V and J calls and clone size come from TCRdb's table, not from the authors' own analysis. The sample table records hundreds of thousands of distinct CDR3 sequences; approximately 31% of these occur just once. The ten most abundant clones make up just over 15% of the sample.

This clonotype was seen ten or more times. No antigen is known for it. No base quality values were provided; no much bigger clone lies one nucleotide off. The paper's findings and limits, for the study overall: Observed TCR beta diversity per million T cells fell roughly linearly with age, and a significant reduction was already apparent by age around 36. Because donor CMV infection status was unknown, age-related changes in expanded clonotypes were potentially confounded. Compared with the aged group, the long-lived group had more naive CD4+ T cells, fewer expanded clones and increased TCR diversity, suggesting age selection. Observed TCR beta diversity correlated strongly with the percentage of naive T cells measured by flow cytometry. Conclusive comparison of naive and antigen-experienced compartments was prevented by the profiling of bulk unsorted PBMCs. Estimates of total diversity based on one million sequenced T cells were regarded as lower bounds and as underestimates.

Systemically healthy Caucasian individuals from Russia, 39 in total and aged about 6 to 100 years, were included as donors. Each donor gave 8 to 10 milliliters of peripheral blood, collected into EDTA-treated Vacutainer tubes. PBMCs were isolated by Ficoll-Paque density-gradient centrifugation, with at least 6 million obtained per sample. Trizol reagent was used to extract total RNA from PBMCs, with at least 6 micrograms per sample. For every donor, an aliquot of PBMCs went through flow cytometry to measure the percentages of naive CD45RAhigh/CD27high T cells. The sequence derives from a woman of 80 years or more in good health. Donor details come from another sample of the same person, matched by shared clones. Sequences were obtained from blood.

The CDR3 protein sequence reads: CASSESGFNQPQHF. The nucleotides read TGCGCCAGCAGTGAGTCTGGATTCAATCAGCCCCAGCATTTT. The chain is assembled from TRBV10-2 and TRBJ1-5; too little of a D gene remains to name it. From a lookup of the germline V gene, CDR1 and CDR2 are WSHSY and SAAADI. Counted from cysteine to phenylalanine, this CDR3 has 14 amino acids. Only the CDR3 DNA is retained, 42 bases long and in frame from the first base. Cut back by 0 bases and 3 bases, the V and J ends lie 6 bases apart.